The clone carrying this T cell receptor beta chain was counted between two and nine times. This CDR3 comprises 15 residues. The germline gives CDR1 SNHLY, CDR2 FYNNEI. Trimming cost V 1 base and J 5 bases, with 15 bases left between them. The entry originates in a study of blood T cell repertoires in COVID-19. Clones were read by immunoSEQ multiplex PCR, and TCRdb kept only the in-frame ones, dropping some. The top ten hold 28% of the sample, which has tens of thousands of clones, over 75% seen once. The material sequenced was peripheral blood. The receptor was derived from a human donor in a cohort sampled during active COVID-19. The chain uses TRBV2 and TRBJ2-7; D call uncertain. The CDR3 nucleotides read TGTGCCAGCAGTGAAGAGGATCTAGGTCCGCACGAGCAGTACTTC. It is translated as CASSEEDLGPHEQYF.